The clone carrying this T cell receptor (beta chain) was found many times. This CDR3 is built from 14 residues. CDR1 is MDHEN, CDR2 SYDVKM, per germline. V trimming: 7 bases; J trimming: 5 bases; junction bases outside the gene matches: 8. These data are taken from a study of early T cells in non-severe SARS-CoV-2 infection. Molecules of cDNA were individually given unique molecular identifiers that were attached to them. TCRdb used MiXCR to reprocess the 5' RACE reads, holding one entry per CDR3 protein. The data contain tens of thousands of distinct CDR3 sequences, approximately 14% of them seen just once; the ten biggest clones take up approximately 3.8%.

V gene TRBV28 combines with J gene TRBJ2-1, with 7 nucleotides matching TRBD2. The sequencing here drew on whole blood, taken at baseline. The TCR sequence derives from an adult who was a healthcare worker with PCR-confirmed SARS-CoV-2 infection or an uninfected control (not recorded which). CDR3 region: CASTMGGRHNEQFF. CDR3 nucleotides: TGTGCCAGCACCATGGGGGGGAGACACAATGAGCAGTTCTTC.